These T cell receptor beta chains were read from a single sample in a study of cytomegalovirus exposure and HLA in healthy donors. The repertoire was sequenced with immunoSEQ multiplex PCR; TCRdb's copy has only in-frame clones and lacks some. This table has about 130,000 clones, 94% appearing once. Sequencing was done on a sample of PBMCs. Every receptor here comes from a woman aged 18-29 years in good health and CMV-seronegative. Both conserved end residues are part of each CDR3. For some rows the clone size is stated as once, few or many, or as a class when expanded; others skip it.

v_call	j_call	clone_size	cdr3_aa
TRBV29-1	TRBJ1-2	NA	CSAGTGLDYGYTF
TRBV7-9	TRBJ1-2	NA	CASSLGFAVDGYTF
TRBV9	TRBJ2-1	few	CASSVGAGKGNEQFF
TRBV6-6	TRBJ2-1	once	CASSWGEISYNEQFF
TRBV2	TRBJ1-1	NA	CASSGDRATEAFF
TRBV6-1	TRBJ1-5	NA	CASRDSSNQPQHF
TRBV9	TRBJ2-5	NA	CASSVDRGVRETQYF
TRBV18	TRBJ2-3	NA	CASSPPGLAGQYTQYF
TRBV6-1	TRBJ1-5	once	CASWKGRAEPQHF
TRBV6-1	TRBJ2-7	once	CASLGTGTYEQYF
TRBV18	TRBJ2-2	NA	CASSPQANTGELFF
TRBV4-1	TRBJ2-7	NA	CASSQDPGIHEQYF
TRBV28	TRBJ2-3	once	CASSSPRRYNTDTQYF
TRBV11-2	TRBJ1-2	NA	CASSFSPGQLIYGYTF
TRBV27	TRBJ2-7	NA	CASSLSSAGVAYEQYF
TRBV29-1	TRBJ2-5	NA	CSVERVTTYVGETQYF
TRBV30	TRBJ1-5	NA	CAWSGQGNQPQHF
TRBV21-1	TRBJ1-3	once	CASSTLLPAEDTGNTIYF
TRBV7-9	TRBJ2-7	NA	CASSLGGQGAREQYF
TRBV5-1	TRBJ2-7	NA	CASLRLGGLSYEQYF
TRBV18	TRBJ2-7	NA	CASSPNRDGYEQYF
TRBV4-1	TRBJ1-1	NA	CASSQETALNTEAFF
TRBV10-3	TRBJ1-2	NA	CAISGKGGDNYGYTF
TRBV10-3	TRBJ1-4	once	CATQTGENEKLFF